These 24 T cell receptor beta chains came from one sample sequenced in a study of shared clonotypes between healthy human individuals. This table comes from immunoSEQ multiplex PCR, and its TCRdb copy is limited to in-frame clones, with some not included. The sample gives hundreds of thousands of clones, 73% of which show up once; around 1.8% is in the top ten. The sample was memory CD4+ T cells sorted from blood. Subset defined: CD45RA-negative fraction. The receptors here all came from a woman aged 25 to 39 in good health.

The chain links TRBV7-2 to TRBJ2-3; D is unresolved. Trimming took off 1 base at V and 0 bases at J, with 8 bases between the two ends. This CDR3 region has 15 residues. Germline V gives CDR1 SGHTA, CDR2 FQGNSA. CDR3 sequence: CASSLVPASTDTQYF. CDR3 nucleotides: TGTGCCAGCAGCTTAGTTCCAGCTAGCACAGATACGCAGTATTTT.

The chain combines TRBV6-5 with TRBJ2-1, with TRBD1 matching over 7 bases. There are 15 residues in the CDR3. The ends lost 8 bases at V and 3 bases at J; junction bases unmatched: 10. Germline V gene sequence: CDR1 MNHEY, CDR2 SVGAGI. CDR3 nucleotides: TGTGCCAGCCAATCCGAAAGGGGGCTCTACAATGAGCAGTTCTTC. This encodes CASQSERGLYNEQFF.

The genes are TRBV11-2 and TRBJ2-7; D gene unclear. The CDR3 runs 11 residues. Trimming pared 4 bases from V and 6 bases from J, leaving 7 bases between. Germline-derived CDR1 and CDR2 are SGHAT and FQNNGV. DNA of the CDR3: TGTGCCAGCAGCTCAAACTCCGAGCAGTACTTC. Its protein is CASSSNSEQYF.

The chain combines TRBV10-1 with TRBJ1-1; no firm D call. V dropped 2 bases and J dropped 1 base, with 5 bases sitting between them. This CDR3 has 13 amino acids. Germline CDR1 WNHNN, CDR2 SYGVQD (reference sequence). CDR3 region: CASSENGNTEAFF. The CDR3 coding sequence is TGCGCCAGCAGTGAGAACGGGAACACTGAAGCTTTCTTT.

This clone showed up just a few times. The chain recombines TRBV29-1 with TRBJ2-7, with a weak D call TRBD1 (6 bases). Trimming left V 2 bases short and J 4 bases short, with 15 bases between. The CDR3 runs 14 residues. The germline gives CDR1 SQVTM, CDR2 ANQGSEA. Here the CDR3 reads CSVERGQGTYEQYF. As DNA, the CDR3 is TGCAGCGTTGAAAGGGGTCAGGGGACGTACGAGCAGTACTTC.

This clone occurred once. J is TRBJ1-1 and V is TRBV6-5, with D uncertain. Per the germline V gene, CDR1 is MNHEY and CDR2 is SVGAGI. The CDR3 covers 13 residues. Trimming took off 6 bases at V and 0 bases at J, with 8 bases between the two ends. For the CDR3, the DNA is TGTGCCAGCAGCCGCATTATGAACACTGAAGCTTTCTTT. Protein: CASSRIMNTEAFF.

This chain connects TRBV20-1 to TRBJ1-2; D unclear. Trimming pared 3 bases from V and 7 bases from J, leaving 6 bases between. The CDR3 is made up of 10 amino acids. Germline CDR1 and CDR2: DFQATT and SNEGSKA (reference sequence). In nucleotides, the CDR3 is TGCAGTGCTAGGGAACGTGGCTACACCTTC. Residues: CSARERGYTF.

The rearrangement joins TRBV18 to TRBJ2-4; weak D call: TRBD1 (6 bases). Germline CDR1 and CDR2: KGHSH and LQKENI. Trimming took 8 bases from V and 1 from J, leaving 12 bases between them. The length of the CDR3 is 14 residues. CDR3 loop: CASGDNVAKNIQYF. The CDR3 bases are TGTGCCAGCGGGGACAACGTGGCCAAAAACATTCAGTACTTC.

This rearrangement joins TRBV4-1 to TRBJ2-5; 8 bases are a match to TRBD2. The trim removed 2 bases at V and 2 bases at J, leaving 7 bases unmatched. From germline, CDR1 is MGHRA and CDR2 YSYEKL. The CDR3 spans 16 residues. CDR3 sequence: CASSQLLAAAQETQYF. CDR3 nucleotide sequence: TGCGCCAGCAGCCAACTACTAGCGGCAGCTCAAGAGACCCAGTACTTC.

The chain combines TRBV28 with TRBJ2-1; 7 positions match TRBD2. J was trimmed by 7 bases and V by 10 bases; bases with no gene match: 7. Germline V CDR1 and CDR2: MDHEN, SYDVKM. The CDR3 contains 12 residues. This CDR3 is CATVTSSNEQFF. CDR3 nucleotide sequence: TGTGCCACCGTGACTAGCTCAAATGAGCAGTTCTTC.

This clone was observed a handful of times. The V gene is TRBV25-1, the J gene TRBJ1-2, with D possibly being TRBD1 (6 bases). V was clipped by 4 bases and J by 0 bases, with 15 bases between them. This CDR3 has 16 residues. The germline V gene encodes CDR1 MGHDK and CDR2 SYGVNS. CDR3 nucleotides: TGTGCCAGCAGTGGTGGGGACACCACTGCTAACTATGGCTACACCTTC. It translates to CASSGGDTTANYGYTF.

This rearrangement joins TRBV29-1 to TRBJ2-1; D call uncertain. Germline CDR1 reads SQVTM; CDR2 reads ANQGSEA. The CDR3 is 12 residues long. Trimming pared 1 base from V and 10 bases from J, leaving 11 bases between. The CDR3 DNA reads TGCAGCGTTGAAGCGGCAGGTATAGAGCAGTTCTTC. It translates to CSVEAAGIEQFF.

This clone was seen a few times. The chain recombines TRBV9 with TRBJ2-7; 8 bases map to TRBD1. Germline V gene data show CDR1 as SGDLS and CDR2 as YYNGEE. This CDR3 contains 15 residues. V was pared by 4 bases and J by 7 bases, with 13 bases of the junction left unmatched. The CDR3 DNA reads TGTGCCAGCAGCTCCGTGGACAGGGCGGCAGAGGAGCAGTACTTC. It specifies CASSSVDRAAEEQYF.

This clone was seen a few times. This CDR3 reads CASSPRGGTGVDYGYTF. CDR3 coding DNA: TGCGCCAGCAGCCCCCGGGGGGGGACAGGGGTGGACTATGGCTACACCTTC. This chain joins TRBV5-1 and TRBJ1-2; 10 nucleotides match TRBD1. V lost 4 bases to trimming and J lost 3 bases; unmatched junction nucleotides: 12. Germline V CDR1 and CDR2: SGHRS, YFSETQ. This CDR3 is 17 amino acids long.

The V and J genes are TRBV5-6 and TRBJ1-4; TRBD1 matches 9 bases. CDR3 size: 16 residues. V lost 4 bases, J lost 8 bases, and 12 bases stayed unmatched. The germline gives CDR1 SGHDT, CDR2 YYEEEE. This CDR3 is CASSLSSGTGWEKLFF. As DNA, the CDR3 is TGTGCCAGCAGCCTTTCGTCCGGGACAGGGTGGGAAAAACTGTTTTTT.

This chain joins TRBV11-2 and TRBJ2-1, with 8 bases matching TRBD2. Germline values: CDR1 SGHAT, CDR2 FQNNGV. The CDR3 contains 14 residues. J lost 7 bases, V lost 5 bases, and 7 bases had no gene match. CDR3 DNA: TGTGCCAGCAGCCCCGGACTAGCCTGGAATGAGCAGTTCTTC. As protein: CASSPGLAWNEQFF.

This clone has only one observation. CDR3 sequence (DNA): TGTGCCAGTAGTATCGGAGGCAACGTCGGGTACACAGATACGCAGTATTTT. It specifies CASSIGGNVGYTDTQYF. V is TRBV19 and J is TRBJ2-3; a possible D gene is TRBD2 (5 bases). Looked up from germline, CDR1 is LNHDA and CDR2 is SQIVND (reference sequence). The ends were cut back, 3 bases at V and 2 bases at J, with 18 bases in the middle. There are 17 residues in the CDR3.

This chain connects TRBV15 to TRBJ1-2; no definite D call. This CDR3 comprises 13 residues. CDR1 is LNHNV, CDR2 YYDKDF, per germline (reference sequence). The V end was cut by 6 bases, the J end by 5 bases, with 13 bases between. DNA of the CDR3: TGTGCCACCAGATACCGAGAGGAATATGGCTACACCTTC. It translates to CATRYREEYGYTF. Using reference TRBV15 and TRBJ1-2 for the parts outside the CDR3, the full variable domain is DAMVIQNPRYQVTQFGKPVTLSCSQTLNHNVMYWYQQKSSQAPKLLFHYYDKDFNNEADTPDNFQSRRPNTSFCFLDIRSPGLGDTAMYLCATRYREEYGYTFGSGTRLTVV.

This chain connects TRBV10-3 to TRBJ1-3, with D perhaps TRBD1 (5 bases). Per germline, CDR1 ENHRY and CDR2 SYGVKD. V was clipped by 0 bases and J by 0 bases, with 9 bases between them. The CDR3 loop spans 16 amino acids. This CDR3 is CAISESGQGSGNTIYF. The CDR3 nucleotides are TGTGCCATCAGTGAGTCAGGCCAGGGCTCTGGAAACACCATATATTTT.

The V gene is TRBV18, the J gene TRBJ1-5; maybe TRBD1 (5 bases). This CDR3 comprises 14 residues. V was cut by 2 bases and J by 7 bases, with 12 bases left in between. In germline, CDR1 is KGHSH, CDR2 LQKENI. The CDR3 reads CASSPGQGWQPQHF. CDR3 nucleotides: TGTGCCAGCTCACCAGGGCAGGGTTGGCAGCCCCAGCATTTT.

This clone has a single count. This chain links TRBV4-2 with TRBJ2-3, with 10 bases identical to TRBD2. The germline V gene has CDR1 LGHNA and CDR2 YNFKEQ. This CDR3 contains 18 residues. J lost 2 bases, V lost 0 bases, and 8 bases had no gene match. DNA for the CDR3: TGTGCCAGCAGCCAAGATCGCAGGAGCGGGGGGGACACAGATACGCAGTATTTT. Protein: CASSQDRRSGGDTDTQYF.

Points on this clone: Other DNA sequences in this specimen translate into the identical CDR3. This chain links TRBV15 with TRBJ2-7; D is possibly TRBD2 (6 bases). This CDR3 is built from 14 residues. Germline-derived CDR1 and CDR2 are LNHNV and YYDKDF (reference sequence). Trimming took 5 bases from V and 2 from J, leaving 13 bases between them. This CDR3 is CATSARDSTYEQYF. The CDR3 DNA follows: TGTGCCACCAGCGCCCGGGACTCAACCTACGAGCAGTACTTC.

The V and J genes are TRBV14 and TRBJ1-3; no reliable D call. The CDR3 spans 14 residues. The V end lost 3 bases, the J end lost 0 bases, and 6 bases lay between the germline ends. Germline V gene data show CDR1 as SGHDN and CDR2 as FVKESK. This CDR3 reads CASSHWVSGNTIYF. Here the CDR3 DNA reads TGTGCCAGCAGCCATTGGGTCTCTGGAAACACCATATATTTT.

The chain links TRBV5-1 to TRBJ2-2; D possibly corresponds to TRBD1 (6 bases). V shed 4 bases and J shed 4 bases, with 11 bases lying between them. The length of the CDR3 is 14 residues. Germline V gene sequence: CDR1 SGHRS, CDR2 YFSETQ. CDR3: CASSEGTFTGELFF. CDR3 nucleotides: TGCGCCAGCAGCGAGGGGACATTCACCGGGGAGCTGTTTTTT. The entire variable domain, with the rest obtained from reference TRBV5-1 and TRBJ2-2, is as follows: KAGVTQTPRYLIKTRGQQVTLSCSPISGHRSVSWYQQTPGQGLQFLFEYFSETQRNKGNFPGRFSGRQFSNSRSEMNVSTLELGDSALYLCASSEGTFTGELFFGEGSRLTVL.